This passage covers 27 T cell receptor beta chains from one sample sequenced in a study of OX40 agonist ivuxolimab in advanced cancers. Sequenced by immunoSEQ multiplex PCR; TCRdb stores in-frame clones only, minus some. The sample records around 46,000 clones, roughly 90% being singletons. This material consisted of CD4+ or CD8+ T cells sorted from blood, taken in a trial of the OX40 agonist ivuxolimab. The receptors were gathered from an adult with an advanced solid tumor such as melanoma, head and neck, liver or kidney cancer.

This clone showed up just once. The rearrangement uses TRBV4-3 and TRBJ2-3; D call uncertain. The V end lost 0 bases, the J end lost 6 bases, and 13 bases lay between the germline ends. Germline assignment: CDR1 LGHNA and CDR2 YSLEER. CDR3 length equals 15 residues. This CDR3 reads CASSQDGSRTDTQYF. CDR3 DNA sequence: TGCGCCAGCAGCCAAGATGGGTCAAGGACCGATACGCAGTATTTT.

The genes are TRBV14 and TRBJ2-1; D is undetermined. The CDR3 spans 11 residues. Germline V gives CDR1 SGHDN, CDR2 FVKESK. Trimming left V 4 bases short and J 8 bases short, with 6 bases between. CDR3 sequence reads: CASSLSHEQFF. The CDR3, as DNA: TGTGCCAGCAGCCTGAGCCATGAGCAGTTCTTC.

The chain has TRBV19 and TRBJ2-7; a possible D gene is TRBD2 (6 bases). The CDR3 runs 13 residues. CDR1 and CDR2 from the germline V gene are LNHDA and SQIVND (reference sequence). V dropped 3 bases and J dropped 3 bases, with 9 bases sitting between them. CDR3 sequence reads: CASSMLGGYEQYF. In DNA, the CDR3 is TGTGCCAGTAGTATGTTGGGGGGCTACGAGCAGTACTTC.

This rearrangement joins TRBV6-5 to TRBJ1-2; tentative D call: TRBD1 (5 bases). This CDR3 is built from 13 residues. Looked up from germline, CDR1 is MNHEY and CDR2 is SVGAGI. The ends were cut back, 6 bases at V and 5 bases at J, with 13 bases in the middle. The CDR3 DNA reads TGTGCCAGCAGGATAGGACACGGTTATGGCTACACCTTC. This encodes CASRIGHGYGYTF.

The V gene is TRBV6-6, the J gene TRBJ2-1; D unresolved. The CDR3 extends over 13 amino acids. With 2 bases removed from V and 6 bases from J, the gap between germline ends came to 8 bases. In germline, CDR1 is MNHNY, CDR2 SVGAGI (reference sequence). The CDR3, as DNA: TGTGCCAGCAGTTACGGAGAAGGCAATGAGCAGTTCTTC. Residues: CASSYGEGNEQFF.

This rearrangement joins TRBV28 to TRBJ2-5; TRBD1 aligns across 7 bases. This CDR3 region has 14 residues. The germline CDR1 and CDR2 sequences are MDHEN and SYDVKM. V lost 8 bases to trimming and J lost 2 bases; unmatched junction nucleotides: 8. CDR3 sequence: CASRQGLIQETQYF. The CDR3 bases are TGTGCCAGCCGACAGGGCTTAATTCAAGAGACCCAGTACTTC.

The chain combines TRBV27 with TRBJ2-4; weak D call: TRBD1 (5 bases). Germline V gene sequence: CDR1 MNHEY, CDR2 SMNVEV (reference sequence). V was pared by 2 bases and J by 3 bases, with 11 bases between. The CDR3 spans 15 residues. The CDR3 spells CASSLAGLVKNIQYF. The CDR3 DNA reads as TGTGCCAGCAGTTTAGCAGGGTTGGTCAAAAACATTCAGTACTTC.

The chain combines TRBV4-1 with TRBJ1-2; perhaps TRBD1 as D (6 bases). The CDR3 consists of 15 residues. Trimming cost V 1 base and J 8 bases, with 17 bases left between them. Germline V gene lookup returns CDR1 MGHRA and CDR2 YSYEKL. The CDR3 spells CASSQVGQGNGGYTF. The CDR3 nucleotides are TGCGCCAGCAGCCAAGTAGGGCAGGGGAATGGGGGCTACACCTTC.

The V and J genes are TRBV27 and TRBJ2-5; 8 bases match TRBD1. The junction had 6 bases not matched to a gene; V was cut back by 5 bases and J by 4 bases. The CDR3 loop spans 14 amino acids. Germline-derived CDR1 and CDR2 are MNHEY and SMNVEV (reference sequence). The CDR3 sequence is CASSPTGGRETQYF. CDR3 DNA: TGTGCCAGCAGTCCTACAGGGGGGAGAGAGACCCAGTACTTC.

The V and J genes are TRBV6-1 and TRBJ1-6; no definite D call. V was shortened by 2 bases and J by 1 base, with 27 bases between the two germline ends. The CDR3 is 22 amino acids. Germline loops: CDR1 MNHNS, CDR2 SASEGT. DNA for the CDR3: TGTGCCAGCAGTGAATTATCCTCCCACTGGCGCAGCAGGACTTCCTATAATTCACCCCTCCACTTT. This encodes CASSELSSHWRSRTSYNSPLHF.

The chain links TRBV9 to TRBJ2-1; TRBD1 or TRBD2 may be the D gene (5 bases each). Germline values: CDR1 SGDLS, CDR2 YYNGEE. This CDR3 has 11 residues. The V gene lost 2 bases and the J gene lost 9 bases, with 6 bases spanning the gap. The CDR3 DNA is TGTGCCAGCAGCGTTGGGACTGAGCAGTTCTTC. It yields the protein CASSVGTEQFF.

The chain couples TRBV27 to TRBJ1-5, with D perhaps matching TRBD1 (6 bases). Trimming cost V 6 bases and J 1 base, with 13 bases left between them. Germline assignment: CDR1 MNHEY and CDR2 SMNVEV (reference sequence). CDR3 size: 15 residues. CDR3 sequence reads: CASRGGFNSNQPQHF. The CDR3, as DNA: TGTGCCAGCAGAGGGGGGTTTAACAGCAATCAGCCCCAGCATTTT.

The J gene is TRBJ1-2, the V gene TRBV9, with a tentative D call TRBD1 (6 bases). With 4 bases removed from V and 3 bases from J, the gap between germline ends came to 16 bases. The CDR3 loop spans 15 amino acids. Looked up from germline, CDR1 is SGDLS and CDR2 is YYNGEE. CDR3 bases: TGTGCCAGCAGCCCACGACAGGCCTTGGACTATGGCTACACCTTC. Translating it yields CASSPRQALDYGYTF.

This clone is a singleton in its sample. This sequence joins TRBV7-9 and TRBJ1-2; 9 positions match TRBD1. This CDR3 is built from 14 residues. The ends lost 4 bases at V and 7 bases at J; junction bases unmatched: 7. Per germline, CDR1 SEHNR and CDR2 FQNEAQ (reference sequence). The CDR3 DNA is TGTGCCAGCAGCTCCGGGACAGGGACTACTGGCTACACCTTC. Translating it yields CASSSGTGTTGYTF.

The gene calls are TRBV19 and TRBJ1-2, with a possible D match to TRBD1 (6 bases). The CDR3 extends over 15 amino acids. In germline, CDR1 is LNHDA, CDR2 SQIVND (reference sequence). Trimming removed 3 bases from V and 6 bases from J, with 17 bases in between. The chain's CDR3 is CASSIFRGAENGYTF. CDR3 in DNA: TGTGCCAGTAGTATCTTTCGGGGGGCAGAGAATGGCTACACCTTC.

This sequence joins TRBV27 and TRBJ1-1, with unresolved D. V lost 0 bases, J lost 4 bases, and 12 bases lay in between. Per the germline V gene, CDR1 is MNHEY and CDR2 is SMNVEV (reference sequence). The CDR3 consists of 15 residues. The CDR3 nucleotides read TGTGCCAGCAGTTTATCTCCCCAGTCTTTCACTGAAGCTTTCTTT. Its protein is CASSLSPQSFTEAFF.

The chain is built from TRBV28 and TRBJ2-7, with D unclear. V lost 3 bases and J lost 3, with 12 bases in between. The CDR3 extends over 14 amino acids. CDR1 is MDHEN, CDR2 SYDVKM, per germline. This CDR3 reads CASSLWPRNYEQYF. DNA for the CDR3: TGTGCCAGCAGTTTGTGGCCCCGTAACTACGAGCAGTACTTC.

This chain joins TRBV4-1 and TRBJ2-7, with 7 bases fitting TRBD2. V lost 7 bases, J lost 6 bases, and 9 bases stayed unmatched. Germline-derived CDR1 and CDR2 are MGHRA and YSYEKL. The CDR3 sequence is 13 residues long. The CDR3 protein is CASNGGSRGEQYF. CDR3 in DNA: TGCGCCAGCAACGGCGGGAGTAGGGGCGAGCAGTACTTC.

The rearrangement uses TRBV12-5 and TRBJ1-4, with 7 bases aligning to TRBD1. This CDR3 is 17 amino acids long. V lost 4 bases, J lost 7 bases, and 15 bases stayed unmatched. Germline CDR1 and CDR2: LGHNT and FRNRAP. CDR3 residues: CASGSTGDYLVSEKLFF. CDR3 DNA: TGTGCTAGTGGTTCTACAGGGGATTACCTAGTTAGTGAAAAACTGTTTTTT.

The chain combines TRBV6-5 with TRBJ2-6; TRBD2 is a possible D gene (5 bases). CDR1 and CDR2 (germline): MNHEY, SVGAGI. V was trimmed by 4 bases and J by 2 bases, leaving 12 bases between them. CDR3 length: 16 residues. This CDR3 reads CASSSHEEAGANVLTF. For the CDR3, the DNA is TGTGCCAGCAGTTCCCATGAGGAGGCTGGGGCCAACGTCCTGACTTTC.

The V call is TRBV9, the J call TRBJ2-7; 10 positions agree with TRBD2. The germline V gene encodes CDR1 SGDLS and CDR2 YYNGEE. The junction had 4 bases not matched to a gene; V was cut back by 2 bases and J by 2 bases. CDR3 length: 15 residues. CDR3 DNA: TGTGCCAGCAGCGTTCTAGCGGGAGCCCCCTACGAGCAGTACTTC. It codes for CASSVLAGAPYEQYF.

The genes are TRBV27 and TRBJ2-3, with 9 bases matching TRBD1. Looked up from germline, CDR1 is MNHEY and CDR2 is SMNVEV (reference sequence). V trimming: 9 bases; J trimming: 3 bases; junction bases outside the gene matches: 7. The CDR3 has 14 amino acids. CDR3 in DNA: TGTGCCAGTCGACTTGGACAGGGGACAGATACGCAGTATTTT. The encoded protein is CASRLGQGTDTQYF.

The V and J genes are TRBV5-4 and TRBJ2-1; D may match TRBD1 or TRBD2 (5 bases each). Per the germline V gene, CDR1 is SGHNT and CDR2 is YYREEE (reference sequence). The CDR3 is 13 amino acids. The ends were cut back, 3 bases at V and 10 bases at J, with 14 bases in the middle. The CDR3 reads CASSSNPGSEQFF. The CDR3 DNA sequence: TGTGCCAGCAGCTCAAATCCAGGGAGCGAGCAGTTCTTC.

The V gene is TRBV5-1, the J gene TRBJ1-2; TRBD1 might be the D (5 bases). This CDR3 spans 14 amino acids. V shed 3 bases and J shed 6 bases, with 15 bases lying between them. Germline V gene sequence: CDR1 SGHRS, CDR2 YFSETQ. CDR3 region: CASSWGPGFDGYTF. The CDR3 DNA reads TGCGCCAGCAGCTGGGGACCGGGTTTTGATGGCTACACCTTC. Based on the CDR3 plus reference TRBV5-1 and TRBJ1-2, the full variable domain is KAGVTQTPRYLIKTRGQQVTLSCSPISGHRSVSWYQQTPGQGLQFLFEYFSETQRNKGNFPGRFSGRQFSNSRSEMNVSTLELGDSALYLCASSWGPGFDGYTFGSGTRLTVV.

The gene calls are TRBV27 and TRBJ2-2; TRBD1 aligns across 7 bases. From germline, CDR1 is MNHEY and CDR2 SMNVEV (reference sequence). Trimming at V came to 5 bases and at J to 6 bases, leaving 6 bases not matched to a gene. The CDR3 is 14 amino acids. The CDR3 region is CASSVYRGAGELFF. The CDR3 DNA follows: TGTGCCAGCAGTGTATACAGGGGTGCCGGGGAGCTGTTTTTT.

The chain combines TRBV6-5 with TRBJ2-2; D is perhaps TRBD2 (6 bases). The V gene lost 5 bases and the J gene lost 8 bases, with 18 bases spanning the gap. The CDR3 extends over 15 amino acids. Germline CDR1 is MNHEY and CDR2 is SVGAGI. This CDR3 is CASSPGRTNFGELFF. The CDR3 bases are TGTGCCAGCAGTCCGGGCCGGACTAACTTTGGGGAGCTGTTTTTT.

This clone was recorded once. The CDR3 loop is CASTIGQLSNQPQHF. CDR3 in DNA: TGTGCCAGTACCATAGGGCAGCTTAGCAATCAGCCCCAGCATTTT. The chain is built from TRBV19 and TRBJ1-5; D not resolved. V gave up 7 bases and J gave up 0 bases, with 13 bases separating them. CDR1 and CDR2 from the germline V gene are LNHDA and SQIVND (reference sequence). There are 15 residues in the CDR3.